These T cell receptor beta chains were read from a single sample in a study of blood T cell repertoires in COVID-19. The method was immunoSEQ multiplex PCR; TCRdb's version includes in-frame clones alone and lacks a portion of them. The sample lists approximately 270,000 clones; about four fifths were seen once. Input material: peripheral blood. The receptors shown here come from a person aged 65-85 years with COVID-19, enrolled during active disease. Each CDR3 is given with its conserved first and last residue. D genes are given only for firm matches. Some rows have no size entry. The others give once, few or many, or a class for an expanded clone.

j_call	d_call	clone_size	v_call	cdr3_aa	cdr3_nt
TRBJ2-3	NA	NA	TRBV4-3	CASSRRGGRLGTDTQYF	TGCGCCAGCAGCCGACGGGGAGGACGCTTGGGCACAGATACGCAGTATTTT
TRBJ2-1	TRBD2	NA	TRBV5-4	CASSPTSGSSYNEQFF	TGTGCCAGCAGCCCGACGAGCGGGAGCTCCTACAATGAGCAGTTCTTC
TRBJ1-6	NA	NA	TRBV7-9	CASSFSEGNSPLHF	TGTGCCAGCAGCTTTTCGGAGGGAAATTCACCCCTCCACTTT
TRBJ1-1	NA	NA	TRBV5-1	CASSSPQEMSEAFF	TGCGCCAGCAGCTCTCCACAGGAGATGAGTGAAGCTTTCTTT
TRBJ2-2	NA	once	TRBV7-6	CASSLRGSGELFF	TGTGCCAGCAGCTTAAGGGGTTCCGGGGAGCTGTTTTTT
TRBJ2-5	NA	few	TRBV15	CATSSRRAETQYF	TGTGCCACCAGCAGTCGCAGGGCAGAGACCCAGTACTTC
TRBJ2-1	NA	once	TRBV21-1	CASSNCVEGGQDNEQFF	TGTGCCAGCAGCAATTGCGTCGAGGGGGGGCAGGACAATGAGCAGTTCTTC
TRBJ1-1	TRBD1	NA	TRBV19	CASSPSRTGGSEAFF	TGTGCCAGTAGTCCATCAAGGACAGGGGGGTCTGAAGCTTTCTTT
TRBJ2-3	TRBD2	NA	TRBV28	CASSPLGRGGIADTQYF	TGTGCCAGCAGTCCCCTGGGGCGGGGGGGAATTGCCGATACGCAGTATTTT
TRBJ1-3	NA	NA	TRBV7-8	CASSFSEYGNTIYF	TGTGCCAGCAGCTTTTCCGAGTATGGAAACACCATATATTTT
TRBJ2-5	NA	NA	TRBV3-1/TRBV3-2	CASSGGVRKETQYF	TGTGCCAGCAGCGGCGGAGTCCGTAAAGAGACCCAGTACTTC
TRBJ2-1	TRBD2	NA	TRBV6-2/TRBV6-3	CASSSGLAGNNEQFF	TGTGCCAGCAGCTCCGGACTAGCGGGAAACAATGAGCAGTTCTTC
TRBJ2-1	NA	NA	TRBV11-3	CASSLDLGYEQFF	TGTGCCAGCAGCTTAGATCTGGGCTATGAGCAGTTCTTC
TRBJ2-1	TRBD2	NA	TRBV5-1	CATSSGRGDNEQFF	TGCGCCACCTCTAGCGGGAGAGGAGACAATGAGCAGTTCTTC
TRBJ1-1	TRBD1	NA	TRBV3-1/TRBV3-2	CASSQGQGYGAGTEAFF	TGTGCCAGCAGCCAGGGACAGGGTTACGGGGCGGGGACTGAAGCTTTCTTT
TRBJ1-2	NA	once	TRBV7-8	CASSSRTFGGYGYTF	TGTGCCAGCAGCTCAAGGACCTTCGGCGGGTATGGCTACACCTTC
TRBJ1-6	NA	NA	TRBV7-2	CASSLGQHSPLHF	TGTGCCAGCAGCTTAGGACAGCATTCACCCCTCCACTTT
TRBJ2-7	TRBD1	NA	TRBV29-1	CSALGPGQGIYEQYF	TGCAGCGCCTTGGGGCCGGGACAGGGTATATACGAGCAGTACTTC
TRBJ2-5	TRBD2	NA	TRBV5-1	CASSPSPIAGGVGLETQYF	TGCGCCAGCAGCCCCTCTCCAATAGCGGGAGGAGTCGGGTTGGAGACCCAGTACTTC
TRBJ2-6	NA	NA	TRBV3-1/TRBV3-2	CASNRDMSSGANVLTF	TGTGCCAGCAACCGGGACATGAGCTCTGGGGCCAACGTCCTGACTTTC
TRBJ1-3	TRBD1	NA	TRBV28	CASTSTGRNSGNTIYF	TGTGCCAGCACCTCGACAGGGCGAAACTCTGGAAACACCATATATTTT
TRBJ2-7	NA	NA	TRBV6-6	CATDDTYEQYF	TGTGCCACCGACGACACCTACGAGCAGTACTTC
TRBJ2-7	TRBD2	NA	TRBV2	CASSEVSGLAGVGVSYEQYF	TGTGCCAGCAGTGAAGTGTCGGGACTAGCGGGAGTTGGTGTGTCCTACGAGCAGTACTTC
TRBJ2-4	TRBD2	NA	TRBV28	CASRTLSGGVENIQYF	TGTGCCAGCAGGACCTTAAGCGGGGGGGTAGAAAACATTCAGTACTTC
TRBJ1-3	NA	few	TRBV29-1	CSVIGAGNTIYF	TGCAGCGTTATAGGGGCTGGAAACACCATATATTTT
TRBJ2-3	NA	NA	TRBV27	CASSWGGRYTDTQYF	TGTGCCAGCAGTTGGGGCGGCAGATACACAGATACGCAGTATTTT
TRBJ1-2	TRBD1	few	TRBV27	CASSLRMYRGDGYTF	TGTGCCAGCAGTTTAAGAATGTACAGGGGGGATGGCTACACCTTC
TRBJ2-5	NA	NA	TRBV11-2	CASSLHRRGRETQYF	TGTGCCAGCAGCTTACACCGGCGGGGGCGGGAGACCCAGTACTTC
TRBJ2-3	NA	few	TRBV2	CASSESGGLDTQYF	TGTGCCAGCAGTGAGTCGGGGGGCCTGGATACGCAGTATTTT
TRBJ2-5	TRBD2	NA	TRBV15	CATSPSGGRETQYF	TGTGCCACCAGTCCTAGCGGGGGGCGGGAGACCCAGTACTTC
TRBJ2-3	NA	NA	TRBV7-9	CASSLRTGSTDTQYF	TGTGCCAGCAGCTTAAGGACGGGGAGCACAGATACGCAGTATTTT
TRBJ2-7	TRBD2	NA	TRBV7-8	CASSQKTSAYEQYF	TGTGCCAGCAGCCAAAAAACTAGCGCCTACGAGCAGTACTTC
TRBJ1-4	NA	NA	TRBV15	CATSSAGETNEKLFF	TGTGCCACCAGCTCTGCAGGGGAAACTAATGAAAAACTGTTTTTT
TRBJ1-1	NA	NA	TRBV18	CASSTGPNTEAFF	TGTGCCAGCTCAACAGGGCCCAACACTGAAGCTTTCTTT
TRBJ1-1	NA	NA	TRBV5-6	CASTKGDTYSEAFF	TGTGCCAGCACCAAAGGGGACACCTACAGTGAAGCTTTCTTT
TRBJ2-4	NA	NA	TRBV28	CASSKTRGRQVPLLTKNIQYF	TGTGCCAGCAGCAAAACTCGCGGCCGACAGGTCCCACTACTAACCAAAAACATTCAGTACTTC
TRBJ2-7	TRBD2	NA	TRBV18	CASSPLPGTSAYEQYF	TGTGCCAGCTCACCACTCCCCGGGACTAGCGCCTACGAGCAGTACTTC
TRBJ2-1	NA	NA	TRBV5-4	CASSRPYRDSLWSEQFF	TGTGCCAGCAGCAGGCCCTACCGGGACTCCCTTTGGAGTGAGCAGTTCTTC
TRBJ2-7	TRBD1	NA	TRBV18	CASSPDRVLLEQYF	TGTGCCAGCTCCCCGGACAGGGTGCTCCTCGAGCAGTACTTC
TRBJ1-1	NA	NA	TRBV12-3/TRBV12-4	CASIYMNTEAFF	TGTGCCAGCATTTACATGAACACTGAAGCTTTCTTT
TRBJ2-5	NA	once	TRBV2	CASSDDRQETQYF	TGTGCCAGCAGTGACGACAGACAAGAGACCCAGTACTTC
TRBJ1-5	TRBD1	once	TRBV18	CASSQNRGSNQPQHF	TGTGCCAGCTCACAGAACAGGGGCAGCAATCAGCCCCAGCATTTT
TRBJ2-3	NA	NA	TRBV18	CASSPLGSSGTERRDTQYF	TGTGCCAGCTCACCCCTCGGGAGCTCTGGGACAGAAAGAAGGGATACGCAGTATTTT
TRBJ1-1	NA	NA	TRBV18	CASSLEQNTEAFF	TGTGCCAGCTCACTCGAACAAAACACTGAAGCTTTCTTT
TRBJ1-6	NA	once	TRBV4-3	CASSQDQMNSPLHF	TGCGCCAGCAGCCAAGATCAGATGAATTCACCCCTCCACTTT
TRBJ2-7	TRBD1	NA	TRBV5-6	CASTSGQGYEQYF	TGTGCCAGCACCTCAGGACAGGGCTACGAGCAGTACTTC
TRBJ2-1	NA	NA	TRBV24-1	CATRSEGYEQFF	TGTGCCACCAGGTCGGAGGGATATGAGCAGTTCTTC
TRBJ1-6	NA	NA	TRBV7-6	CASSPSSYNSPLHF	TGTGCCAGCAGCCCCAGCTCCTATAATTCACCCCTCCACTTT
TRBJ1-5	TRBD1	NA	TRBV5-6	CASSLGDRGQPQHF	TGTGCCAGCAGCTTGGGGGACAGGGGGCAACCCCAGCATTTT
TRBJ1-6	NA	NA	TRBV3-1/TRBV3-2	CASSPDIYNSPLHF	TGTGCCAGCAGCCCTGACATCTATAATTCACCCCTCCACTTT
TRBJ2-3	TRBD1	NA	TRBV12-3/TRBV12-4	CASSRQGGTQYF	TGTGCCAGCAGTAGACAGGGTGGGACGCAGTATTTT
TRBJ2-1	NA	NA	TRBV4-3	CASSQAWGGLNEQFF	TGCGCCAGCAGCCAAGCGTGGGGGGGCTTGAATGAGCAGTTCTTC
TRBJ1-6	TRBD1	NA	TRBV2	CASSLRQGYNSPLHF	TGTGCCAGCAGTTTACGACAGGGATATAATTCACCCCTCCACTTT
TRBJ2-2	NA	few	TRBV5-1	CASSLVRTTGNGELFF	TGCGCCAGCAGCTTGGTTCGTACTACCGGGAACGGGGAGCTGTTTTTT
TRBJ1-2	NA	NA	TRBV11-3	CASSFRGSVPRVYGYTF	TGTGCCAGCAGCTTCCGGGGGTCGGTGCCGCGAGTGTATGGCTACACCTTC
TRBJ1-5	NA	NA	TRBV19	CASSIPLRPQHF	TGTGCCAGTAGTATCCCACTTCGGCCCCAGCATTTT
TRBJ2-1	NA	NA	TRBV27	CASSFGRQHYNEQFF	TGTGCCAGCAGTTTTGGGCGACAACACTACAATGAGCAGTTCTTC